The 9 T cell receptor beta chains in this list originate from one sample, sequenced in a study of cytomegalovirus exposure and HLA in healthy donors. Sequenced by immunoSEQ multiplex PCR; TCRdb stores in-frame clones only, minus some. The table lists under 250,000 clones, around 90% of them singletons. The source material was PBMCs. The receptors originated from a woman younger than 30 in good health and CMV-seropositive.

V is TRBV6-1 and J is TRBJ2-1; TRBD2 agrees at 8 bases. V lost 7 bases, J lost 12 bases, and 11 bases stayed unmatched. The CDR3 runs to 13 residues. Germline V gene sequence: CDR1 MNHNS, CDR2 SASEGT. In DNA form, the CDR3 reads TGTGCCAGCAAGGGCCAGCGGGAGTTAGTGCAGTTCTTC. Protein product: CASKGQRELVQFF.

The gene calls are TRBV27 and TRBJ2-7; 12 bases fit TRBD2. CDR1 and CDR2 (germline): MNHEY, SMNVEV (reference sequence). V lost 6 bases to trimming and J lost 3 bases; unmatched junction nucleotides: 3. This CDR3 contains 14 residues. CDR3 sequence (DNA): TGTGCCAGCAGACCGGGACTAGCGGGCTACGAGCAGTACTTC. It yields the protein CASRPGLAGYEQYF.

V is TRBV28 and J is TRBJ2-7; the D is unclear. Deletions cut 6 bases from V and 1 base from J, with 7 bases between. The CDR3 runs to 12 residues. Germline values: CDR1 MDHEN, CDR2 SYDVKM. The CDR3 DNA sequence: TGTGCCAGCAGCCTGTTTTCCTACGAGCAGTACTTC. This codes for CASSLFSYEQYF.

The chain is built from TRBV5-8 and TRBJ2-7, with 10 positions matching TRBD2. The CDR3 has 15 amino acids. J was trimmed by 7 bases and V by 4 bases; bases with no gene match: 11. Germline V gives CDR1 SGHTS, CDR2 YDEGEE. The CDR3 nucleotides read TGTGCCAGCAGCCACACCAGCGGGAGGGCGGTTGAGCAGTACTTC. Protein product: CASSHTSGRAVEQYF.

The J gene is TRBJ2-7, the V gene TRBV11-3, with 10 bases lining up with TRBD2. Germline V gene lookup returns CDR1 SGHNT and CDR2 YENEEA. V dropped 5 bases and J dropped 5; count of bases not matched to a gene: 6. CDR3 length equals 14 residues. DNA of the CDR3: TGTGCCAGCAGCACAGGGGGACTAGCGAACGAGCAGTACTTC. Its translation is CASSTGGLANEQYF.

The chain employs TRBV5-1 and TRBJ2-3; 10 bases match TRBD2. The CDR3 length is 16 residues. Germline-derived CDR1 and CDR2 are SGHRS and YFSETQ. J gave up 2 bases and V 3 bases, and 6 bases lay outside the gene matches. The CDR3 sequence: CASSSRTSGITDTQYF. The CDR3 region has the DNA TGCGCCAGCAGCTCTAGGACTAGCGGAATCACAGATACGCAGTATTTT.

The rearrangement links TRBV30 to TRBJ2-3; 8 bases are a match to TRBD2. V shed 4 bases and J 3 bases; nucleotides not matched to a gene: 9. There are 15 residues in the CDR3. Germline CDR1 GTSNPN, CDR2 SVGIG (reference sequence). CDR3 DNA sequence: TGTGCCTGGACTACCGGGACTAGTGGTACAGATACGCAGTATTTT. This codes for CAWTTGTSGTDTQYF.

The chain has TRBV30 and TRBJ2-7, with 15 bases identical to TRBD2. The germline gives CDR1 GTSNPN, CDR2 SVGIG (reference sequence). V trimming: 8 bases; J trimming: 3 bases; junction bases outside the gene matches: 14. This CDR3 has 17 amino acids. CDR3 sequence reads: CARRTSGRAIKIYEQYF. The CDR3 region has the DNA TGTGCCCGAAGGACTAGCGGGAGGGCCATTAAGATCTACGAGCAGTACTTC. The full variable domain, its missing parts supplied by reference TRBV30 and TRBJ2-7, is SQTIHQWPATLVQPVGSPLSLECTVEGTSNPNLYWYRQAAGRGLQLLFYSVGIGQISSEVPQNLSASRPQDRQFILSSKKLLLSDSGFYLCARRTSGRAIKIYEQYFGPGTRLTVT.

The DNA for the CDR3 is TGCGCCAGCAGCCAAGTTGCGGGAGGGGTAGAGACCCAGTACTTC. Translated, it gives CASSQVAGGVETQYF. V is TRBV4-1 and J is TRBJ2-5, with 9 bases matching TRBD2. This CDR3 comprises 15 residues. Germline CDR1 MGHRA, CDR2 YSYEKL. Unmatched junction bases numbered 4, after V lost 1 base and J lost 4 bases.